These T cell receptor beta chains were read from a single sample in a study of OX40 agonist ivuxolimab in advanced cancers. Profiling relied on immunoSEQ multiplex PCR, and the TCRdb table lists in-frame clones only, not all of them. The table records roughly 34,000 clones, roughly 90% of them present only once. The source was CD4+ or CD8+ T cells sorted from blood, collected in a trial of the OX40 agonist ivuxolimab. The receptors shown here come from an adult with an advanced solid tumor such as melanoma, head and neck, liver or kidney cancer. The CDR3 runs from the conserved cysteine through the conserved F or W. The order of the fields is J gene, clone size, D gene, V gene, CDR3 DNA, CDR3 protein. A D gene is named only where the DNA matches it firmly. Rows give clone size only sometimes, using once, few, many, or a class for an expanded clone.

>TRBJ2-7|.|.|TRBV27
TGTGCCAGCAGTTTACGGGGTTCGGGCTTGGAGCAGTACTTC
CASSLRGSGLEQYF
>TRBJ2-6|few|.|TRBV2
TGTGCCAGCAGTGAAGAAAGGGGCCCGAGGACCAACGTCCTGACTTTC
CASSEERGPRTNVLTF
>TRBJ1-2|.|TRBD1|TRBV27
TGTGCCAGCAGCTCCGGGACAGGGAACTATGGCTACACCTTC
CASSSGTGNYGYTF
>TRBJ2-7|.|TRBD1|TRBV29-1
TGCAGCGCAAGACAGGGGGCGCGGTACGAGCAGTACTTC
CSARQGARYEQYF
>TRBJ2-2|once|TRBD2|TRBV7-9
TGTGCCAGCAGAGGACTAGCGGGAGAACGACCACTGAACACCGGGGAGCTGTTTTTT
CASRGLAGERPLNTGELFF
>TRBJ2-3|large|TRBD1|TRBV7-7
TGTGCTAGCAGCCCAGGGGGAGATACGCAGTATTTT
CASSPGGDTQYF
>TRBJ2-7|.|.|TRBV2
TGTGCCAGCAGTGAAGTTTACGAGCAGTACTTC
CASSEVYEQYF
>TRBJ2-2|.|.|TRBV7-9
TGTGCCAGCAGCTTATGGGGCCTCGCGAACACCGGGGAGCTGTTTTTT
CASSLWGLANTGELFF
>TRBJ2-7|.|.|TRBV23-1
TGCGCCAGCAGTCAACCCGCCGAGGGGGGATGTTTGTACGAGCAGTACTTC
CASSQPAEGGCLYEQYF
>TRBJ2-1|.|.|TRBV7-3
TGTGCCAGCAGCTTATCGGGTAGCGGCGATGAGCAGTTCTTC
CASSLSGSGDEQFF
>TRBJ1-2|.|TRBD1|TRBV15
TGTGCCACCAGCAGTATCCGGGACAGGGAAAGGAACTATGGCTACACCTTC
CATSSIRDRERNYGYTF
>TRBJ2-7|.|.|TRBV27
TGTGCCAGCAGTATATCCGACAGGTCCGGAGTGTACTTC
CASSISDRSGVYF
>TRBJ2-1|.|TRBD2|TRBV5-6
TGTGCCAGCAGCTTGAGGCGGGAGCGGTCCAATGAGCAGTTCTTC
CASSLRRERSNEQFF
>TRBJ2-1|once|.|TRBV7-9
TGTGCCAGCAGCTTAGTTGAGGCAAATGAGCAGTTCTTC
CASSLVEANEQFF
>TRBJ2-7|.|TRBD1|TRBV2
TGTGCCAGCAGTGCACCGGGACAGATCTACGAGCAGTACTTC
CASSAPGQIYEQYF
>TRBJ2-7|once|TRBD1|TRBV7-3
TGTGCCAGCAGCTCAATTGTTGGGACAGGGGGCGGCGAGCAGTACTTC
CASSSIVGTGGGEQYF
>TRBJ2-2|once|TRBD1|TRBV5-8
TGTGCCAGCAGTCCGGCGGTTTGGCAGGGGGTAGGAGCCGGGGAGCTGTTTTTT
CASSPAVWQGVGAGELFF